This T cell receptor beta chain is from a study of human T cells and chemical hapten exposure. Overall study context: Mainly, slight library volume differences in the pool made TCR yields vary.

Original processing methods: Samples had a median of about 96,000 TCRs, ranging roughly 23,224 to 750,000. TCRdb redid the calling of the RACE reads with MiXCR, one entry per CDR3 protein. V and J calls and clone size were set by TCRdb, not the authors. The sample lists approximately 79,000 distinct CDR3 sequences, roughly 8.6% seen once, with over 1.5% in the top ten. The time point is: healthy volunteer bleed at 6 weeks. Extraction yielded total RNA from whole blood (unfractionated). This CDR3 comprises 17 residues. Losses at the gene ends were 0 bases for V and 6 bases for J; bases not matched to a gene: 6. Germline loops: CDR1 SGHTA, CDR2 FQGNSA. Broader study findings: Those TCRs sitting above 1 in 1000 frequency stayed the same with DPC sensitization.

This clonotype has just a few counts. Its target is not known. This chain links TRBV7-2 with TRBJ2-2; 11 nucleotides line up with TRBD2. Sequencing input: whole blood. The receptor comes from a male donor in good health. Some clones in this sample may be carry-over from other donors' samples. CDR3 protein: CASSLARLAGSPGELFF. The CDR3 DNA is TGTGCCAGCAGCTTAGCTCGACTAGCGGGATCTCCCGGGGAGCTGTTTTTT.